This T cell receptor beta chain was sequenced in a study of blood T cell repertoires in COVID-19. The wider study: COVID-19 samples, acute and convalescent, were from the United States, Italy and Spain. In each case, the material was cDNA or gDNA derived from T cells, B-cell-depleted T cells, or PBMCs.

V shed 5 bases and J 8 bases; nucleotides not matched to a gene: 6. Germline CDR1 and CDR2: SGHTA and FQGNSA. The CDR3 totals 13 residues. Original processing notes: Amplification with reference gene primers provided the estimates of nucleated cell counts. Profiling relied on immunoSEQ multiplex PCR, and the TCRdb table lists in-frame clones only, not all of them. The V and J calls and clone size are taken from that table; D and trimming were inferred from the DNA. The data hold 80,000 to 100,000 clones, with about 85% observed a single time. The sequencing sample was made of peripheral blood. The receptor was isolated from a woman aged 50 to 60 with active or convalescent COVID-19. V gene TRBV7-2 combines with J gene TRBJ1-1; 9 bases are a match to TRBD1. The CDR3 DNA is TGTGCCAGCAGCCTCAGGGACAGGGTCGAAGCTTTCTTT. Residues: CASSLRDRVEAFF.